A selection of T cell receptor beta chains follows, all from one sample in a study of beta chain features in type 1 diabetes. Here immunoSEQ multiplex PCR was the method, and the copy in TCRdb shows in-frame clones only, minus some. The table has around 170,000 clones, approximately 10% seen once. Sequenced input: central memory CD4+ T cells from blood. The receptors derive from a woman aged 25 to 45 with type 1 diabetes. Each CDR3 is given with its conserved first and last residue. D genes are given only for firm matches.

D,J,V,length,CDR3
.,TRBJ2-3,TRBV28,12,CASREAADTQYF
TRBD1,TRBJ1-5,TRBV15,15,CATSREGQGVQPQHF
TRBD1,TRBJ1-2,TRBV29-1,13,CSGDRGFPWGYTF
.,TRBJ2-5,TRBV5-5,14,CASSLGHFQETQYF
.,TRBJ1-1,TRBV19,12,CASSRGGTEAFF
.,TRBJ2-7,TRBV7-9,15,CASSPGTGAIYEQYF
.,TRBJ2-7,TRBV28,13,CASSLNSPYEQYF
TRBD1,TRBJ1-4,TRBV12-5,16,CASGWEPGQGNEKLFF
.,TRBJ1-5,TRBV5-6,15,CASSLVGQPNQPQHF
TRBD2,TRBJ2-5,TRBV29-1,14,CSVAMAGGQETQYF
TRBD1,TRBJ1-4,TRBV5-6,13,CASRDRGSEKLFF
TRBD1,TRBJ1-5,TRBV19,14,CASSIAGGNQPQHF
TRBD2,TRBJ2-7,TRBV6-1,15,CASSGLAGGSYEQYF
.,TRBJ2-1,TRBV19,13,CASSIALLNEQFF
.,TRBJ1-4,TRBV15,16,CATSRASGAANEKLFF
.,TRBJ2-5,TRBV7-9,16,CASSPTGMEGQETQYF
.,TRBJ2-7,TRBV19,13,CASRPREASEQYF
.,TRBJ1-2,TRBV7-2,15,CASSGLGQGNYGYTF
TRBD2,TRBJ2-1,TRBV7-3,15,CASSLGLAGRTEQFF
TRBD2,TRBJ2-7,TRBV27,16,CASSLRGGRRGYEQYF
.,TRBJ2-7,TRBV2,14,CASTDQTGPGEQYF
.,TRBJ1-5,TRBV28,15,CASSQGPGFNQPQHF
.,TRBJ2-7,TRBV4-1,14,CASSLQGGSYEQYF
TRBD2,TRBJ2-1,TRBV4-1,15,CASSQDPTSPREQFF
.,TRBJ2-3,TRBV7-3,15,CASSRSSSRTDTQYF
TRBD1,TRBJ1-4,TRBV4-2,15,CASSQEGQDNEKLFF
TRBD1,TRBJ2-7,TRBV6-6,15,CASSRGQGSSYEQYF
.,TRBJ2-3,TRBV15,15,CATSRDLAATDTQYF
TRBD2,TRBJ2-1,TRBV2,16,CASKWPTSGDYNEQFF
TRBD2,TRBJ2-3,TRBV7-2,17,CASSPSGTSGRPDTQYF
TRBD1,TRBJ1-2,TRBV19,11,CASSVDRLYTF
TRBD2,TRBJ2-1,TRBV7-6,15,CASSLGTSGTNEQFF
.,TRBJ2-3,TRBV2,14,CASSSGLGTDTQYF
.,TRBJ1-1,TRBV28,13,CASSPPAVTEAFF
.,TRBJ2-5,TRBV7-9,15,CASSLTGTQKETQYF
.,TRBJ1-1,TRBV28,13,CASSISVVGEAFF
.,TRBJ1-5,TRBV28,19,CASNSPRFRAVSSNQPQHF
TRBD1,TRBJ2-3,TRBV4-2,15,CASSQLGQGTDTQYF
TRBD1,TRBJ1-1,TRBV27,16,CASSHGQGGGATEAFF
TRBD1,TRBJ2-2,TRBV7-9,16,CASKSSGTGGTGELFF
TRBD2,TRBJ2-5,TRBV30,14,CAWSVGQGGETQYF
.,TRBJ2-1,TRBV29-1,12,CSARLGSNEQFF